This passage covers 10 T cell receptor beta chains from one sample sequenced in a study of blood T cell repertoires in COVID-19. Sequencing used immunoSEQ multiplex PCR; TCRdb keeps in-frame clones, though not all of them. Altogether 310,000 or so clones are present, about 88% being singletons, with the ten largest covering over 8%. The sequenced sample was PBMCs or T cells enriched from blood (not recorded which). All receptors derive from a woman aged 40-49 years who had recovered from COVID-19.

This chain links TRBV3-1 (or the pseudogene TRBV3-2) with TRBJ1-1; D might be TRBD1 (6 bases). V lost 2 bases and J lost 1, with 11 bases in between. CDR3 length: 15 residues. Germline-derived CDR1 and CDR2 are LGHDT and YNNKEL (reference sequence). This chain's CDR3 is CASSQRPGENTEAFF. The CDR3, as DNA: TGTGCCAGCAGCCAACGACCAGGGGAGAACACTGAAGCTTTCTTT.

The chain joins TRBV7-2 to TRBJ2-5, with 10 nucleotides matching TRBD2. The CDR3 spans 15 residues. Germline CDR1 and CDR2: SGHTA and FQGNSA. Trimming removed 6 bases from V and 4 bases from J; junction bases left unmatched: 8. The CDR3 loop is CASSSSGGAVETQYF. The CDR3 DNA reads TGTGCCAGCAGTTCCAGCGGGGGGGCCGTAGAGACCCAGTACTTC.

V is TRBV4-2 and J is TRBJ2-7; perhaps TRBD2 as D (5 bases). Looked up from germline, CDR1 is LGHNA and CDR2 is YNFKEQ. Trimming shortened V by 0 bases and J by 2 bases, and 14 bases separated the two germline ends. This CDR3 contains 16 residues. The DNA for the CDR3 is TGTGCCAGCAGCCAAGATTTGGGGAGTATCCCCTACGAGCAGTACTTC. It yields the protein CASSQDLGSIPYEQYF.

CDR3 coding DNA: TGTGCCAGCAGTTTACCCCTTGAGGGCTATGGCTACACCTTC. Its protein product is CASSLPLEGYGYTF. J is TRBJ1-2 and V is TRBV28; D gene unclear. The CDR3 has 14 amino acids. The V end was cut by 2 bases, the J end by 4 bases, with 11 bases between. CDR1 is MDHEN, CDR2 SYDVKM, per germline.

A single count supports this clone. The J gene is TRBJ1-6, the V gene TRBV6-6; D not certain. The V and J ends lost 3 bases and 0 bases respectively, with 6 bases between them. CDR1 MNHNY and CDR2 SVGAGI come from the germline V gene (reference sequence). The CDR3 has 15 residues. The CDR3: CASSYGSSYNSPLHF. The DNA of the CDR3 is TGTGCCAGCAGTTATGGGAGCTCCTATAATTCACCCCTCCACTTT.

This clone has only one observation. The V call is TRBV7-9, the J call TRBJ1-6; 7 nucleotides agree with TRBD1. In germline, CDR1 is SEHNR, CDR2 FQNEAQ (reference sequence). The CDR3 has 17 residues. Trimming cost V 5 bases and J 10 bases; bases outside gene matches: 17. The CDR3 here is CASSPGQVEGLRSPLHF. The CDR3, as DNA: TGTGCCAGCAGCCCCGGACAGGTCGAAGGGCTAAGATCACCCCTCCACTTT. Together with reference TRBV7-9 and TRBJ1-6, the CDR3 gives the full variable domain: DTGVSQNPRHKITKRGQNVTFRCDPISEHNRLYWYRQTLGQGPEFLTYFQNEAQLEKSRLLSDRFSAERPKGSFSTLEIQRTEQGDSAMYLCASSPGQVEGLRSPLHFGNGTRLTVT.

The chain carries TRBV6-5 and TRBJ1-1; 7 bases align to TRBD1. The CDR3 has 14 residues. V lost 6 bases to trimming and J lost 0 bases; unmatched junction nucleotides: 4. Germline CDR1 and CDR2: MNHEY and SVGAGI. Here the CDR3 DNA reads TGTGCCAGCAGCAGGGGGGCGGTGAACACTGAAGCTTTCTTT. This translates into CASSRGAVNTEAFF.

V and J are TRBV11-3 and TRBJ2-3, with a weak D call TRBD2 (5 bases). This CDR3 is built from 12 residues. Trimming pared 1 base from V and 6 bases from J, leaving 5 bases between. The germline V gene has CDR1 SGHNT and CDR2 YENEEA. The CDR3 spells CASSLAGDTQYF. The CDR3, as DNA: TGTGCCAGCAGCTTAGCGGGGGATACGCAGTATTTT.

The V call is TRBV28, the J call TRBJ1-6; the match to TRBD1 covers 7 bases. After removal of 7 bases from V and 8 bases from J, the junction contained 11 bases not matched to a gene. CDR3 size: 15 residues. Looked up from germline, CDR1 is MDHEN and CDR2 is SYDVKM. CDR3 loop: CASTRQGAGDSPLHF. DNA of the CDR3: TGTGCCAGCACCAGACAGGGAGCCGGCGATTCACCCCTCCACTTT.

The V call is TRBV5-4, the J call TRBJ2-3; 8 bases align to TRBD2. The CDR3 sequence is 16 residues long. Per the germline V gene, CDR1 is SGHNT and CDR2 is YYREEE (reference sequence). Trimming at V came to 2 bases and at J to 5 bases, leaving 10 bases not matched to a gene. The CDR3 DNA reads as TGTGCCAGCAGCTTTCCGGGAGCGGGAGCGATAGATACGCAGTATTTT. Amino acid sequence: CASSFPGAGAIDTQYF.